The present T cell receptor beta chain was sequenced within a study of CD8+ T cells in alopecia areata. Study information: Twice daily, treated patients received 5 to 10 mg of oral tofacitinib. Treatment ran 6 to 18 months, with 6 months of follow-up afterward.

Collected material from alopecia areata patients comprised lesional scalp punch biopsies and peripheral blood. The CDR3 extends over 16 amino acids. Germline V gene data show CDR1 as MNHEY and CDR2 as SMNVEV (reference sequence). V was trimmed by 5 bases and J by 8 bases, leaving 22 bases between them. cDNA reverse transcribed from extracted RNA served as the sequencing template. Some clones are missing from TCRdb's copy, which holds only in-frame ones; the method was immunoSEQ multiplex PCR. The repertoire holds tens of thousands of clones, with approximately 60% as singletons. Here the sequenced sample was CD8+ T cells sorted from blood, taken at week 0. The chain recombines TRBV27 with TRBJ2-1; the D is unclear. The source is a human donor with alopecia areata. CDR3 nucleotide sequence: TGTGCCAGCAGTAAGGGTGGTGGGTTCGGTCTCGATGAGCAGTTCTTC. Its translation is CASSKGGGFGLDEQFF.